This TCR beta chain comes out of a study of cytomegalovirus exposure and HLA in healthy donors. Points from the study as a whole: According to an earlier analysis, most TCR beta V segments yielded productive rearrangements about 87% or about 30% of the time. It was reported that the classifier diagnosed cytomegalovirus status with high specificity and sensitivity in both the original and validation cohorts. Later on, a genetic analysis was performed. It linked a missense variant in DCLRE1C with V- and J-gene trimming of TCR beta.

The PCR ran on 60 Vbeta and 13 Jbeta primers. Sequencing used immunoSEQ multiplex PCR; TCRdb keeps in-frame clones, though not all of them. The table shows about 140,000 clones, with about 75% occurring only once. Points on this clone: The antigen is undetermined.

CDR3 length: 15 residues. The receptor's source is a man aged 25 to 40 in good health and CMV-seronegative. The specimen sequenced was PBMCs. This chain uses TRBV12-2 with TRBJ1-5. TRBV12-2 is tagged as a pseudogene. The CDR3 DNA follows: TGTGCAAGTCGCTTAGCGAGGGCGGTCCGACAGCCCCAGCATTTT. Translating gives CASRLARAVRQPQHF.